A single sample gave rise to the 9 T cell receptor beta chains below, sequenced in a study of shared clonotypes between healthy human individuals. Assay: immunoSEQ multiplex PCR; the TCRdb copy retains only in-frame clones and omits some. The top ten hold nearly 25% of the sample, which has about 750,000 clones, about 91% seen once. Naive CD8 cells, CD45RO-negative and positively selected for CCR7, excluded terminally differentiated effector memory CD45RA+ cells. The sample taken for sequencing was naive CD8+ T cells sorted from blood. These receptors all come from a man younger than 40 in good health.

The rearrangement joins TRBV27 to TRBJ2-1; D remains ambiguous. Trimming pared 3 bases from V and 9 bases from J, leaving 6 bases between. This CDR3 comprises 11 residues. CDR1 and CDR2 from the germline V gene are MNHEY and SMNVEV (reference sequence). In DNA, the CDR3 is TGTGCCAGCAGTTTCAGGAGTGAGCAGTTCTTC. Translation: CASSFRSEQFF.

This clone has just one count. The rearrangement uses TRBV2 and TRBJ2-1; 11 nucleotides line up with TRBD2. Trimming took 5 bases from V and 7 from J; bases not matched to a gene: 7. The germline CDR1 and CDR2 sequences are SNHLY and FYNNEI. The CDR3 has 15 amino acids. For the CDR3, the DNA is TGTGCCAGCAGTCCGACTAGCGGGATGGGGAATGAGCAGTTCTTC. It yields the protein CASSPTSGMGNEQFF.

On this clone: Within the sample, other DNA sequences also encode this same CDR3. This chain links TRBV19 with TRBJ2-7, with TRBD1 identical over 11 bases. The CDR3 length is 14 residues. The junction had 4 bases not matched to a gene; V was cut back by 5 bases and J by 4 bases. Germline-derived CDR1 and CDR2 are LNHDA and SQIVND (reference sequence). This CDR3 reads CASSSGQGAYEQYF. The CDR3 DNA reads as TGTGCCAGTAGTTCCGGACAGGGGGCGTACGAGCAGTACTTC.

The V gene is TRBV28, the J gene TRBJ2-2; 10 positions agree with TRBD2. Germline CDR1 MDHEN, CDR2 SYDVKM. This CDR3 is 18 amino acids long. Germline trimming cut 3 bases from V and 7 bases from J; bases unmatched to any gene: 14. CDR3 protein: CASSFEVAGGFSGGELFF. The CDR3 DNA follows: TGTGCCAGCAGTTTTGAGGTAGCGGGAGGATTTAGTGGCGGGGAGCTGTTTTTT.

The chain has TRBV5-5 and TRBJ2-7, with TRBD2 as a possible D gene (5 bases). CDR1 and CDR2 (germline): SGHKS, YYEKEE (reference sequence). Trimming cost V 0 bases and J 2 bases, with 12 bases left between them. CDR3 length equals 15 residues. This chain's CDR3 is CASSLEVAPPYEQYF. The CDR3 bases are TGTGCCAGCAGCTTGGAGGTAGCGCCTCCCTACGAGCAGTACTTC.

The J gene is TRBJ2-7, the V gene TRBV28, with TRBD1 matching 10 bases. J was trimmed by 3 bases and V by 5 bases; bases with no gene match: 10. This CDR3 is built from 16 residues. Germline CDR1 and CDR2: MDHEN and SYDVKM. The CDR3 coding sequence is TGTGCCAGCAGTATCCCCGGGACAGGGGTGATCTACGAGCAGTACTTC. Translating it yields CASSIPGTGVIYEQYF.

The chain recombines TRBV5-1 with TRBJ2-1; TRBD1 matches 8 bases. Trimming at V came to 4 bases and at J to 9 bases, leaving 6 bases not matched to a gene. This CDR3 region has 13 residues. Germline lookup yields CDR1 SGHRS and CDR2 YFSETQ. CDR3 sequence (DNA): TGCGCCAGCAGCAAGGGACAGGAGACTGAGCAGTTCTTC. It yields the protein CASSKGQETEQFF.

The V and J genes are TRBV7-9 and TRBJ1-2, with 9 bases identical to TRBD1. Looked up from germline, CDR1 is SEHNR and CDR2 is FQNEAQ (reference sequence). With 4 bases clipped from V and 3 bases from J, the junction kept 9 bases outside the gene matches. CDR3 length: 16 amino acids. CDR3 residues: CASSSPGQGFYYGYTF. The CDR3 DNA reads TGTGCCAGCAGCTCCCCGGGACAGGGCTTTTACTATGGCTACACCTTC.

The chain couples TRBV6-6 to TRBJ1-1, with 8 positions matching TRBD1. Germline CDR1 and CDR2: MNHNY and SVGAGI (reference sequence). The CDR3 runs to 16 residues. Unmatched junction bases numbered 12, after V lost 4 bases and J lost 5 bases. CDR3 bases: TGTGCCAGCAGTTTCCCTAACAGGGACAGGCGGACTGAAGCTTTCTTT. This gives the protein CASSFPNRDRRTEAFF.